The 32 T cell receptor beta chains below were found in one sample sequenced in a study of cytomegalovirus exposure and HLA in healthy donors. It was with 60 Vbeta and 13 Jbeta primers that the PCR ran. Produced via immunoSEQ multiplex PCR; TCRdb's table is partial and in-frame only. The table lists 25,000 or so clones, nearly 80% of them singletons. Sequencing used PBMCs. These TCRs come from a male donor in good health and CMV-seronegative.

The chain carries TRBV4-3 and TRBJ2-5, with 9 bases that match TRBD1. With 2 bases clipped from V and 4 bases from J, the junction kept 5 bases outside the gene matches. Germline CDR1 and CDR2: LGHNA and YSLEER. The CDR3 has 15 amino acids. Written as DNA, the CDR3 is TGCGCCAGCAGCCAAAGGACAGGGGAAGGAGAGACCCAGTACTTC. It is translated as CASSQRTGEGETQYF.

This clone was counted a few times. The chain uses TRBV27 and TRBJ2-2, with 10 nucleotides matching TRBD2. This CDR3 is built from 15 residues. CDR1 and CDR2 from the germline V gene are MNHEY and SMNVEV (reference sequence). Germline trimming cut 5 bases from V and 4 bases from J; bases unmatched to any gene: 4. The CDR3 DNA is TGTGCCAGCAGTCCACTAGCGGGAATCACCGGGGAGCTGTTTTTT. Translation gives CASSPLAGITGELFF.

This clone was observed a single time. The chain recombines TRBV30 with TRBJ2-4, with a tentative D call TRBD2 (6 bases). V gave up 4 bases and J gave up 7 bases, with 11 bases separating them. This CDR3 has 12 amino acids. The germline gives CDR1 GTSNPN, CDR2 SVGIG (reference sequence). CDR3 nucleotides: TGTGCCTGGACCACCGGGAGCAACATTCAGTACTTC. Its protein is CAWTTGSNIQYF.

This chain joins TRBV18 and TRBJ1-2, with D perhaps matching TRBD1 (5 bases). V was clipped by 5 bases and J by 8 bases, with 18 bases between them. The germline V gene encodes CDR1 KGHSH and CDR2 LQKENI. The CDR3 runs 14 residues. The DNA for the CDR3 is TGTGCCAGCTCATCGCTCGAGGGACTATTAGGCTACACCTTC. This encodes CASSSLEGLLGYTF.

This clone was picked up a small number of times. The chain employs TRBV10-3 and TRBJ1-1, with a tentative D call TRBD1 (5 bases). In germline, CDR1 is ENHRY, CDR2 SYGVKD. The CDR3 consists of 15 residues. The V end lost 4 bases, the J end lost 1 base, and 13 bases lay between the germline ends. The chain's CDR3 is CAISALGEGNTEAFF. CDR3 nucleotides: TGTGCCATCAGTGCCCTAGGGGAGGGGAACACTGAAGCTTTCTTT.

The CDR3 region has the DNA TGTGCCAGCTCACCACAGGCAGGGGGTTATAGCAATCAGCCCCAGCATTTT. It codes for CASSPQAGGYSNQPQHF. V usage is TRBV18 and J usage is TRBJ1-5, with 7 bases lining up with TRBD1. V shed 1 base and J 0 bases; nucleotides not matched to a gene: 6. This CDR3 contains 17 residues. CDR1 is KGHSH, CDR2 LQKENI, per germline.

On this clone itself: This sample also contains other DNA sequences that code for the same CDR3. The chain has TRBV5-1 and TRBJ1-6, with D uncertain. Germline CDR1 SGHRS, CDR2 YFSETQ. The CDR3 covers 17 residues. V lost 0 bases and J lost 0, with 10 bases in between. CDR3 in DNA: TGCGCCAGCAGCTTGGATGGTACTAGCTCCTATAATTCACCCCTCCACTTT. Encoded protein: CASSLDGTSSYNSPLHF.

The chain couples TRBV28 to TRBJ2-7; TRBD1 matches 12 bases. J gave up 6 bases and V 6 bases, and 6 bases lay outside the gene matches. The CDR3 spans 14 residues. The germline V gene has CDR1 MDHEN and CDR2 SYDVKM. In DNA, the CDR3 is TGTGCCAGCAGAAAGGGACAGGGGGCGGCCGAGCAGTACTTC. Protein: CASRKGQGAAEQYF.

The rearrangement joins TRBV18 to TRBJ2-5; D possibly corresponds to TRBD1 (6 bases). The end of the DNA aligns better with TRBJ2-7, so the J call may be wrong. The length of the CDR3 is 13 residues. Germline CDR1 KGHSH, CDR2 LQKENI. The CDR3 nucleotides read TGTGCCAGCTCACCGGGACAAAACTACGAGCAGTACTTC. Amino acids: CASSPGQNYEQYF.

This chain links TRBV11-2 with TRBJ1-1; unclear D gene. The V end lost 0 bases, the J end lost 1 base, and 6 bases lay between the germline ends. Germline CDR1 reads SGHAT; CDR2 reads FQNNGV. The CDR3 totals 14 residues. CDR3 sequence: CASSLDSRNTEAFF. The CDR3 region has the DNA TGTGCCAGCAGCTTAGATTCCCGGAACACTGAAGCTTTCTTT.

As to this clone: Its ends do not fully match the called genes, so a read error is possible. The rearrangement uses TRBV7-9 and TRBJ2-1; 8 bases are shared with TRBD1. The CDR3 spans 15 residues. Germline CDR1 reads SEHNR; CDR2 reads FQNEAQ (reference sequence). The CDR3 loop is CASSLEQGDSNEQLF. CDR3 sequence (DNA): TGTGCCAGCAGCTTAGAACAGGGGGATTCCAATGAGCAGCTCTTC.

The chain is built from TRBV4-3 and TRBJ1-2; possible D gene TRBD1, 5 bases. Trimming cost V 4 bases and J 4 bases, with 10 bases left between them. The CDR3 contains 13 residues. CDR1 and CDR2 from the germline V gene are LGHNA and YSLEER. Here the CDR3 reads CASSPGQGYGYTF. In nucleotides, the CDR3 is TGCGCCAGCAGCCCCGGTCAGGGCTATGGCTACACCTTC.

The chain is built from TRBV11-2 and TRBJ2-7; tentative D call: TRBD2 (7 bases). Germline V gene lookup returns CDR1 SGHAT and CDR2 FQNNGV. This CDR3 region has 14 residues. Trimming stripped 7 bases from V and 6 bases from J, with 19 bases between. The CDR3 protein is CASNPRGGAAEQYF. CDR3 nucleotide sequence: TGTGCCAGCAATCCGAGGGGGGGGGCCGCCGAGCAGTACTTC.

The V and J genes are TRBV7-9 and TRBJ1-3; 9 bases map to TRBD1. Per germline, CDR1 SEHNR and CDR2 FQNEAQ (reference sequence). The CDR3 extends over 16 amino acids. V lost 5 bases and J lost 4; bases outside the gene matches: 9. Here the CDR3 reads CASSLFGQGRGNTIYF. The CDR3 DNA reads TGTGCCAGCAGCCTCTTTGGACAGGGGCGCGGAAACACCATATATTTT.

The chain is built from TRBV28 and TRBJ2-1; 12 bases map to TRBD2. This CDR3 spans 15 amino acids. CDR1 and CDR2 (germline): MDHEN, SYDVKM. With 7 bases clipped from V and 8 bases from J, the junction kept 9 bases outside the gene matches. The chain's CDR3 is CASTSLAGGPHEQFF. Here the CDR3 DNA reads TGTGCCAGCACCTCTCTAGCGGGGGGGCCGCATGAGCAGTTCTTC.

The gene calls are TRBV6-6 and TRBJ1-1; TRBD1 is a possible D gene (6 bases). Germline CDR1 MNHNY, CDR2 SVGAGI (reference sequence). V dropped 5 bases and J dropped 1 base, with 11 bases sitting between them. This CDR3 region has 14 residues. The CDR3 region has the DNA TGTGCCAGCAGTGCTTTGGGACAGAACACTGAAGCTTTCTTT. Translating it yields CASSALGQNTEAFF.

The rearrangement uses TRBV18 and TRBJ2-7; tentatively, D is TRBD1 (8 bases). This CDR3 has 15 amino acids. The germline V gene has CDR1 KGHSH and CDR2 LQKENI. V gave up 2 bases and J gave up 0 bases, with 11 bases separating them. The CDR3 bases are TGTGCCAGCTCACCAAACAGGGGGGGCTCCTACGAGCAGTACTTC. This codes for CASSPNRGGSYEQYF.

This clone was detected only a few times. This chain's CDR3 is CASSPRFGASWQPQHF. The DNA of the CDR3 is TGTGCCAGCAGTCCTAGATTCGGCGCCTCATGGCAGCCCCAGCATTTT. This chain links TRBV28 with TRBJ1-5; no reliable D call. The ends were cut back, 5 bases at V and 7 bases at J, with 21 bases in the middle. Germline CDR1 MDHEN, CDR2 SYDVKM. The CDR3 is made up of 16 amino acids.

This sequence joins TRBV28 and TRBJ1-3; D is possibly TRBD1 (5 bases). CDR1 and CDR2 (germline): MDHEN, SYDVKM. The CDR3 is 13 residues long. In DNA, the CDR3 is TGTACCGCGGACATAAGCTCTGGAAACACCATATATTTT. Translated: CTADISSGNTIYF.

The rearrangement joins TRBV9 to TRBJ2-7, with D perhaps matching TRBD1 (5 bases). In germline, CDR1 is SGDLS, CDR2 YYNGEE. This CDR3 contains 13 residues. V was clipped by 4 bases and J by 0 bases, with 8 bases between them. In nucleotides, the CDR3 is TGTGCCAGCAGCCAGGGATCCTCCTACGAGCAGTACTTC. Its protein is CASSQGSSYEQYF. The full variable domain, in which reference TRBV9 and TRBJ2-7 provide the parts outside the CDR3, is DSGVTQTPKHLITATGQRVTLRCSPRSGDLSVYWYQQSLDQGLQFLIQYYNGEERAKGNILERFSAQQFPDLHSELNLSSLELGDSALYFCASSQGSSYEQYFGPGTRLTVT.

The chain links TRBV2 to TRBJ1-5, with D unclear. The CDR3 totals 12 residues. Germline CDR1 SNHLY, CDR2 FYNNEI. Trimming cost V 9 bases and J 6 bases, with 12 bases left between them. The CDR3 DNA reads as TGTGCCAGTTCGAGGTCGACTCAGCCCCAGCATTTT. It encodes CASSRSTQPQHF.

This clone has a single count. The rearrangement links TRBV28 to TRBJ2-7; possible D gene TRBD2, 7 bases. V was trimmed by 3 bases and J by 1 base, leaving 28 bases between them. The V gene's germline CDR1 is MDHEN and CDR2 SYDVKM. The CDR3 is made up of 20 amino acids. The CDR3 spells CASSFFFAVGGLAYSYEQYF. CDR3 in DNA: TGTGCCAGCAGTTTTTTTTTCGCAGTGGGGGGGCTCGCGTATTCCTACGAGCAGTACTTC.

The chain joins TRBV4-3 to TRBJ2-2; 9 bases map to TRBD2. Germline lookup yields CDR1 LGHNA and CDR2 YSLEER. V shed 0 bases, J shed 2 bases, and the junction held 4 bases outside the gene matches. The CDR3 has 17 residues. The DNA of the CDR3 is TGCGCCAGCAGCCAAGAGGCGGGGGGGCGAAACACCGGGGAGCTGTTTTTT. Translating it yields CASSQEAGGRNTGELFF.

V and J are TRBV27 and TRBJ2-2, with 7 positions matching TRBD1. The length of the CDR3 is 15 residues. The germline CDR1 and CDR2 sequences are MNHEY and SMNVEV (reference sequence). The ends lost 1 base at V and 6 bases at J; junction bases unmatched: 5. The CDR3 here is CASSLFLTGSGELFF. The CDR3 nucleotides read TGTGCCAGCAGTTTATTTCTGACAGGGTCCGGGGAGCTGTTTTTT.

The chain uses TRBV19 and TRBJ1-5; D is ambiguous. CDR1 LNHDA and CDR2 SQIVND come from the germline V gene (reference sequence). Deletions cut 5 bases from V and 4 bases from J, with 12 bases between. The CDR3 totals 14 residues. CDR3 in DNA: TGTGCCAGTAGTTTCTCTCGAGGGAATCAGCCCCAGCATTTT. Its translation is CASSFSRGNQPQHF.

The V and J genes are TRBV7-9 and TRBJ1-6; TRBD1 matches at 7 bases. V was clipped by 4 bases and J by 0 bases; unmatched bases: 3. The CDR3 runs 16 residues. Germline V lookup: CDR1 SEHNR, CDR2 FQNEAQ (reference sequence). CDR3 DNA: TGTGCCAGCAGCTCGAACAGGGGCTCCTATAATTCACCCCTCCACTTT. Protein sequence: CASSSNRGSYNSPLHF.

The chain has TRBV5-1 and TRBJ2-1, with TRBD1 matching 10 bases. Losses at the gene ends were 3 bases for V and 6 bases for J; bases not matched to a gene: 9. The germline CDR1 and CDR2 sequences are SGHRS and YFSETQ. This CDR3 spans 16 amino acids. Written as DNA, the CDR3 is TGCGCCAGCAGCTGGGCGGGACAGGGGAAGGGCAATGAGCAGTTCTTC. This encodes CASSWAGQGKGNEQFF.

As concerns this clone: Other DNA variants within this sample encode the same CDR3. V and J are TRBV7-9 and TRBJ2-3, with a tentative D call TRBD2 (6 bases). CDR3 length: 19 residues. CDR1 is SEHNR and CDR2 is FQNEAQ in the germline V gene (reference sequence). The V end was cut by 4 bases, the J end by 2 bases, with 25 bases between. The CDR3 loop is CASSSRAWRDRSTTDTQYF. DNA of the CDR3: TGTGCCAGCAGCTCCCGTGCGTGGCGGGACCGTAGTACCACAGATACGCAGTATTTT.

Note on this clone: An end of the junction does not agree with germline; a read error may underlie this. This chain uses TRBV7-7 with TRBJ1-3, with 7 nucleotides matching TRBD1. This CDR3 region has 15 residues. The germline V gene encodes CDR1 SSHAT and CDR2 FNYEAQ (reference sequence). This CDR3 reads CASSRDSSTGNTIYF. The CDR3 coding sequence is TGTGCTAGCAGCCGGGACAGTAGTACTGGAAACACCATATATTTT.

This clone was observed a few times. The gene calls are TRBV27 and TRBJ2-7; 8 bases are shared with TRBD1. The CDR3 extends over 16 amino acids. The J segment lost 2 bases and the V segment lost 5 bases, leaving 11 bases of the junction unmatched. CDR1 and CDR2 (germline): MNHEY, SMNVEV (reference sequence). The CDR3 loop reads CASSPRTGPPPYEQYF. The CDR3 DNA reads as TGTGCCAGCAGTCCCCGGACAGGGCCGCCTCCCTACGAGCAGTACTTC.

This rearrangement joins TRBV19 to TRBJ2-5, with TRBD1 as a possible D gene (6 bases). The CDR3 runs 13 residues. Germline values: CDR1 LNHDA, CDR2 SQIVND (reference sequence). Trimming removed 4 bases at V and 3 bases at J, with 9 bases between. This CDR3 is CASSNRTEETQYF. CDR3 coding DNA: TGTGCCAGTAGTAACCGGACAGAAGAGACCCAGTACTTC.

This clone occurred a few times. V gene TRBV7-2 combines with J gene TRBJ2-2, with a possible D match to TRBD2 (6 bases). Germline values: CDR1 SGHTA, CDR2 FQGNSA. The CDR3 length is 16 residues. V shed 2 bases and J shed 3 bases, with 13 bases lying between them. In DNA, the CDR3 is TGTGCCAGCAGCTTAATCCAGGGCGGGGACACCGGGGAGCTGTTTTTT. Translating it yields CASSLIQGGDTGELFF.